The 31 T cell receptor beta chains below come from one sample, sequenced in a study of identical twins. TCRdb re-derived calls from the 5' RACE reads in MiXCR, one entry per CDR3 protein. Of 500,000 to 600,000 distinct CDR3 sequences listed, around 20% are singletons. These data also formed part of another study, on T cells expressing NK-cell markers.

The sample taken for sequencing was CD4+ T cells sorted from blood. The receptors were sampled from a young woman in good health.

This clonotype was picked up a small number of times. The rearrangement links TRBV11-1 to TRBJ2-6, with 10 positions matching TRBD1. This CDR3 has 18 amino acids. CDR1 is SGHAT, CDR2 FQDESV, per germline (reference sequence). The ends lost 5 bases at V and 1 base at J; junction bases unmatched: 8. CDR3 in amino acids: CASSHDRGRNSGANVLTF. CDR3 DNA: TGTGCCAGCAGCCACGACAGGGGGCGGAATTCTGGGGCCAACGTCCTGACTTTC.

V usage is TRBV20-1 and J usage is TRBJ2-5; 8 nucleotides line up with TRBD2. Germline V gives CDR1 DFQATT, CDR2 SNEGSKA (reference sequence). Trimming removed 4 bases from V and 2 bases from J; junction bases left unmatched: 6. This CDR3 contains 14 residues. The CDR3 coding sequence is TGCAGTGCTACTAGCGGGTCTCAACAAGAGACCCAGTACTTC. Amino acids: CSATSGSQQETQYF.

This chain connects TRBV6-5 to TRBJ2-6; perhaps TRBD1 as D (6 bases). V shed 2 bases and J shed 2 bases, with 19 bases lying between them. Germline CDR1 and CDR2: MNHEY and SVGAGI. This CDR3 region has 19 residues. CDR3 amino acids: CASSYPPSSGTTGANVLTF. The CDR3 region has the DNA TGTGCCAGCAGTTACCCACCCTCTTCCGGGACAACTGGGGCCAACGTCCTGACTTTC.

This clonotype was picked up many times. This chain uses TRBV12-3 or TRBV12-4 with TRBJ1-5; D is ambiguous. Trimming removed 2 bases at V and 3 bases at J, with 5 bases between. The CDR3 spans 13 residues. The CDR3 is CASSLTNNQPQHF. The CDR3 DNA reads TGTGCCAGCAGTTTAACGAACAATCAGCCCCAGCATTTT.

The chain employs TRBV4-3 and TRBJ2-7; D may be TRBD1 (6 bases). V was pared by 2 bases and J by 0 bases, with 17 bases between. The CDR3 consists of 17 residues. CDR1 is LGHNA and CDR2 is YSLEER in the germline V gene. The CDR3 here is CASSQSLRDTSSYEQYF. In DNA form, the CDR3 reads TGCGCCAGCAGCCAATCACTCCGGGACACGAGCTCCTACGAGCAGTACTTC.

V usage is TRBV12-3 or TRBV12-4 and J usage is TRBJ2-3; 7 bases fit TRBD2. The junction had 6 bases not matched to a gene; V was cut back by 5 bases and J by 1 base. CDR3 length equals 15 residues. The CDR3, as DNA: TGTGCCAGCAGTCGCCTAACTAGCGGCACAGATACGCAGTATTTT. The encoded protein is CASSRLTSGTDTQYF.

This chain links TRBV3-1 with TRBJ1-1; 8 nucleotides match TRBD1. With 0 bases clipped from V and 6 bases from J, the junction kept 6 bases outside the gene matches. The germline V gene encodes CDR1 LGHDT and CDR2 YNNKEL (reference sequence). The CDR3 has 15 residues. CDR3 region: CASSQDPTGGAEAFF. The DNA for the CDR3 is TGTGCCAGCAGCCAAGATCCTACAGGGGGGGCTGAAGCTTTCTTT.

This clonotype was detected only a few times. The CDR3 protein is CAVRTGFYGYTF. The CDR3 DNA is TGTGCCGTAAGGACAGGATTCTATGGCTACACCTTC. The chain has TRBV19 and TRBJ1-2; 7 bases align to TRBD1. The V segment lost 11 bases and the J segment 4 bases; nucleotides outside the gene matches: 7. This CDR3 region has 12 residues. Looked up from germline, CDR1 is LNHDA and CDR2 is SQIVND (reference sequence). Combining the CDR3 with reference TRBV19 and TRBJ1-2 gives the whole variable domain DGGITQSPKYLFRKEGQNVTLSCEQNLNHDAMYWYRQDPGQGLRLIYYSQIVNDFQKGDIAEGYSVSREKKESFPLTVTSAQKNPTAFYLCAVRTGFYGYTFGSGTRLTVV.

This chain joins TRBV27 and TRBJ1-5; TRBD1 is a possible D gene (6 bases). Germline CDR1 and CDR2: MNHEY and SMNVEV (reference sequence). CDR3 length: 18 amino acids. V lost 5 bases and J 4 bases, leaving 24 bases between the germline ends. The CDR3 region has the DNA TGTGCCAGCAGTCGCTACGCAGGGGAGGTTTATAGTAATCAGCCCCAGCATTTT. Translating it yields CASSRYAGEVYSNQPQHF.

V and J are TRBV7-2 and TRBJ1-3; weak D call: TRBD1 (6 bases). The ends were cut back, 6 bases at V and 4 bases at J, with 16 bases in the middle. The CDR3 has 15 residues. CDR1 is SGHTA, CDR2 FQGNSA, per germline. In DNA, the CDR3 is TGTGCCAGCAGTCCAGAATCAGGGGCCGGAAACACCATATATTTT. This encodes CASSPESGAGNTIYF.

The rearrangement uses TRBV20-1 and TRBJ2-3, with 9 bases aligning to TRBD2. This CDR3 spans 14 amino acids. Trimming took 6 bases from V and 6 from J; bases not matched to a gene: 10. Per germline, CDR1 DFQATT and CDR2 SNEGSKA (reference sequence). CDR3: CSAELAGALDTQYF. The DNA for the CDR3 is TGCAGTGCCGAGTTAGCGGGAGCTTTGGATACGCAGTATTTT.

This clonotype was detected ten times or more. The V and J genes are TRBV7-9 and TRBJ2-1; 11 bases line up with TRBD1. The ends lost 3 bases at V and 7 bases at J; junction bases unmatched: 5. The CDR3 contains 15 residues. Germline V gene lookup returns CDR1 SEHNR and CDR2 FQNEAQ (reference sequence). CDR3 nucleotide sequence: TGTGCCAGCAGCTTGGACAGGGGGCGCGAAAATGAGCAGTTCTTC. Protein: CASSLDRGRENEQFF.

This clonotype came up many times. This chain joins TRBV12-3 or TRBV12-4 and TRBJ2-1; the match to TRBD2 covers 8 bases. The CDR3 contains 20 residues. J gave up 0 bases and V 3 bases, and 16 bases lay outside the gene matches. The DNA for the CDR3 is TGTGCCAGCAGTTTCCCGTTGGGCGGGGGGCCCGCGTCCTCCTACAATGAGCAGTTCTTC. Translated: CASSFPLGGGPASSYNEQFF.

The J gene is TRBJ2-3, the V gene TRBV5-5; D not certain. The V and J ends lost 0 bases and 6 bases respectively, with 11 bases between them. The CDR3 is 14 amino acids. The V gene's germline CDR1 is SGHKS and CDR2 YYEKEE (reference sequence). The DNA for the CDR3 is TGTGCCAGCAGCTTGGACCAGGCCGAGGATACGCAGTATTTT. Its translation: CASSLDQAEDTQYF.

This clonotype showed up just a few times. Written as DNA, the CDR3 is TGCAGTGCCCTTCGAGACGGCACAGATACGCAGTATTTT. Translating gives CSALRDGTDTQYF. The V and J genes are TRBV20-1 and TRBJ2-3; D not resolved. CDR3 size: 13 residues. V lost 6 bases and J lost 1, with 11 bases in between. The germline V gene encodes CDR1 DFQATT and CDR2 SNEGSKA (reference sequence).

This clonotype has only a few counts. V usage is TRBV7-3 and J usage is TRBJ2-1; 9 bases agree with TRBD2. The CDR3 sequence is 14 residues long. Germline loops: CDR1 SGHTA, CDR2 FQGTGA. J was trimmed by 8 bases and V by 4 bases; bases with no gene match: 6. CDR3 loop: CASSSIAGVDEQFF. In DNA, the CDR3 is TGTGCCAGCAGCTCCATAGCGGGGGTAGATGAGCAGTTCTTC.

This clonotype was detected many times. This sequence joins TRBV20-1 and TRBJ2-3; D perhaps matches TRBD2 (7 bases). Germline CDR1 is DFQATT and CDR2 is SNEGSKA (reference sequence). The CDR3 contains 15 residues. Trimming took off 1 base at V and 2 bases at J, with 13 bases between the two ends. The CDR3 DNA reads as TGCAGTGCTAGAGTCTTCCGGGGGGCCACAGATACGCAGTATTTT. It encodes CSARVFRGATDTQYF.

This clonotype appeared a few times. This rearrangement joins TRBV20-1 to TRBJ1-2, with D maybe TRBD1 (6 bases). Germline CDR1 and CDR2: DFQATT and SNEGSKA (reference sequence). V was trimmed by 5 bases and J by 8 bases, leaving 18 bases between them. CDR3 length equals 13 residues. The CDR3 spells CSAGGGRLHGYTF. Written as DNA, the CDR3 is TGCAGTGCTGGGGGGGGCCGGCTCCACGGCTACACCTTC.

V is TRBV2 and J is TRBJ1-3, with TRBD1 as a possible D gene (5 bases). Trimming left V 7 bases short and J 0 bases short, with 13 bases between. Germline V gives CDR1 SNHLY, CDR2 FYNNEI. The CDR3 is 15 amino acids. The CDR3 sequence is CASIEGTYSGNTIYF. For the CDR3, the DNA is TGTGCCAGCATCGAAGGGACGTACTCTGGAAACACCATATATTTT.

This chain uses TRBV18 with TRBJ2-1; D gene uncertain. The germline V gene has CDR1 KGHSH and CDR2 LQKENI. The CDR3 has 13 residues. The ends were cut back, 0 bases at V and 12 bases at J, with 12 bases in the middle. The CDR3 DNA reads TGTGCCAGCTCACCACCGTCGGAAAATCGGCAGTTCTTC. It yields the protein CASSPPSENRQFF.

The chain recombines TRBV6-1 with TRBJ2-7, with D tentatively TRBD1 (5 bases). Trimming pared 2 bases from V and 1 base from J, leaving 12 bases between. The CDR3 length is 15 residues. Germline assignment: CDR1 MNHNS and CDR2 SASEGT. CDR3 coding DNA: TGTGCCAGCAGTGAAATAACAGGTCATTCCTACGAGCAGTACTTC. This translates into CASSEITGHSYEQYF.

The chain joins TRBV6-5 to TRBJ1-3; D unclear. Germline values: CDR1 MNHEY, CDR2 SVGAGI. The CDR3 is made up of 14 amino acids. V dropped 0 bases and J dropped 4 bases, with 7 bases sitting between them. The CDR3 protein is CASSYSTYGNTIYF. The DNA of the CDR3 is TGTGCCAGCAGTTACTCGACCTACGGAAACACCATATATTTT.

V and J are TRBV20-1 and TRBJ2-1; D is unresolved. This CDR3 comprises 14 residues. Between the trimmed V and J ends, which lost 3 bases and 4 bases, there was a span of 13 bases. Germline CDR1 DFQATT, CDR2 SNEGSKA (reference sequence). CDR3 region: CSASRVYRYNEQFF. DNA of the CDR3: TGCAGTGCTAGTAGGGTCTACCGATACAATGAGCAGTTCTTC.

The genes are TRBV5-1 and TRBJ2-3; D is uncertain. The V end lost 4 bases, the J end lost 1 base, and 7 bases lay between the germline ends. CDR1 and CDR2 (germline): SGHRS, YFSETQ. CDR3 length equals 13 residues. Written as DNA, the CDR3 is TGCGCCAGCAGCCCTTACCGCACAGATACGCAGTATTTT. It is translated as CASSPYRTDTQYF.

This clonotype was counted a single time. The chain recombines TRBV30 with TRBJ2-5; 8 nucleotides align to TRBD1. J lost 7 bases, V lost 2 bases, and 6 bases had no gene match. CDR3 size: 13 residues. Looked up from germline, CDR1 is GTSNPN and CDR2 is SVGIG (reference sequence). Here the CDR3 reads CAWSTGGRRTQYF. CDR3 sequence (DNA): TGTGCCTGGAGTACAGGGGGACGTCGGACCCAGTACTTC. Looking up the rest from reference TRBV30 and TRBJ2-5 gives the full variable domain: SQTIHQWPATLVQPVGSPLSLECTVEGTSNPNLYWYRQAAGRGLQLLFYSVGIGQISSEVPQNLSASRPQDRQFILSSKKLLLSDSGFYLCAWSTGGRRTQYFGPGTRLLVL.

This clonotype has only a few counts. DNA for the CDR3: TGTGCCAGCAGCCCAGGCCGGGACAGGGGCCATGGCTACACCTTC. Translation gives CASSPGRDRGHGYTF. This rearrangement joins TRBV7-9 to TRBJ1-2, with 10 bases fitting TRBD1. This CDR3 comprises 15 residues. J gave up 6 bases and V 5 bases, and 9 bases lay outside the gene matches. CDR1 SEHNR and CDR2 FQNEAQ come from the germline V gene (reference sequence).

The chain carries TRBV11-2 and TRBJ2-3; perhaps TRBD2 as D (5 bases). V lost 1 base to trimming and J lost 1 base, with 12 bases between them. Germline CDR1 and CDR2: SGHAT and FQNNGV. The CDR3 length is 16 residues. The CDR3 spells CASSLGASTRTDTQYF. The CDR3 region has the DNA TGTGCCAGCAGCTTAGGTGCTAGCACACGCACAGATACGCAGTATTTT.

The chain employs TRBV21-1 and TRBJ2-1; whether TRBD2, the table's D call, matches the DNA was not checked. TRBV21-1 constitutes a pseudogene. The CDR3 totals 17 residues. As DNA, the CDR3 is TGTGCCAGCACCAGGTCATCAGTCCGGGCGAAATACAATGAGCAGTTCTTC. Translating gives CASTRSSVRAKYNEQFF.

The rearrangement uses TRBV12-3 or TRBV12-4 and TRBJ2-5; no clear D gene. V gave up 6 bases and J gave up 5 bases, with 7 bases separating them. CDR3 length equals 11 residues. The CDR3 is CASRRRETQYF. The CDR3 nucleotides are TGTGCCAGCAGGCGAAGGGAGACCCAGTACTTC.

There are a few counts of this clonotype. The V call is TRBV6-5, the J call TRBJ1-2, with D possibly being TRBD1 (5 bases). V was pared by 0 bases and J by 7 bases, with 6 bases between. This CDR3 is built from 12 residues. Germline CDR1 MNHEY, CDR2 SVGAGI. The CDR3 nucleotides are TGTGCCAGCAGTTACTCTGGGGGTGGCTACACCTTC. Translating it yields CASSYSGGGYTF.

V and J are TRBV2 and TRBJ2-3, with D perhaps assigned TRBD1 or TRBD2 (6 bases each). CDR1 and CDR2 from the germline V gene are SNHLY and FYNNEI. CDR3 size: 17 residues. The germline V and J ends were trimmed by 0 bases and 4 bases, with 17 bases remaining between them. The CDR3 nucleotides read TGTGCCAGCAGTGAAGCGTGGACTGGGGGGCTCGCAGATACGCAGTATTTT. It is translated as CASSEAWTGGLADTQYF.